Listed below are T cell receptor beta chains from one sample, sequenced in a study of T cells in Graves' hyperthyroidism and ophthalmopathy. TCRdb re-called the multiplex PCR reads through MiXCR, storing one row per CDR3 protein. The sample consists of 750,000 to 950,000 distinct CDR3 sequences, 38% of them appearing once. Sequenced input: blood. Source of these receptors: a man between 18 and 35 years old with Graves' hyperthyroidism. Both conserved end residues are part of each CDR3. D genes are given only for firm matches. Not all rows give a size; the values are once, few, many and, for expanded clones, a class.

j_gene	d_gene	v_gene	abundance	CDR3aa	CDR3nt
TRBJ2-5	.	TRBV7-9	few	CASSLGAGEIQETQYF	TGTGCCAGCAGCTTAGGGGCAGGGGAGATCCAAGAGACCCAGTACTTC
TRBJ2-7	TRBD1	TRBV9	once	CASSVGGQLAGELYF	TGTGCCAGCAGCGTAGGGGGACAGCTCGCCGGGGAGCTGTACTTC
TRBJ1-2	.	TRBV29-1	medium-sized	CSAYTGGYTF	TGCAGCGCCTACACGGGTGGCTACACCTTC
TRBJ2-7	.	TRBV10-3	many	CAISDTGSYEQYF	TGTGCCATCAGTGATACAGGATCCTACGAGCAGTACTTC
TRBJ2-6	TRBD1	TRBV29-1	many	CSVLGQESSGANVLTF	TGCAGCGTTCTTGGACAGGAGAGCTCTGGGGCCAACGTCCTGACTTTC
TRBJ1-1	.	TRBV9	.	CASNVEMGGTEAFF	TGTGCCAGCAACGTAGAGATGGGGGGCACTGAAGCTTTCTTT
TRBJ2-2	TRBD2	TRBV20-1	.	CSALGLAGTGELFF	TGCAGTGCTTTGGGACTAGCGGGGACCGGGGAGCTGTTTTTT
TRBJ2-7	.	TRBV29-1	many	CSVDEGGSYEQYF	TGCAGCGTTGATGAGGGCGGATCCTACGAGCAGTACTTC
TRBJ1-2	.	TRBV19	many	CASSGTAHGGYTF	TGTGCCAGTAGTGGGACCGCCCACGGTGGCTACACCTTC
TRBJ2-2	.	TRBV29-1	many	CSVRRENTGELFF	TGCAGCGTACGGAGGGAGAACACCGGGGAGCTGTTTTTT
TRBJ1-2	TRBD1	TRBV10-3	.	CAIGQGAGGYTF	TGTGCCATCGGACAGGGGGCTGGTGGCTACACCTTC
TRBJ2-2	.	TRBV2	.	CASSLEGGHDTGELFF	TGTGCCAGCAGCTTAGAGGGGGGGCACGACACCGGGGAGCTGTTTTTT
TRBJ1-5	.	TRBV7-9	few	CASSLGRGQGSNQPQHF	TGTGCCAGCAGCTTGGGCAGGGGCCAGGGTAGCAATCAGCCCCAGCATTTT
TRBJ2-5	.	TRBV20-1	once	CNARDPSNKETQYF	TGCAATGCTAGAGATCCGAGTAACAAAGAGACCCAGTACTTC
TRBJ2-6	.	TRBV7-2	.	CASSRADVLTF	TGTGCCAGCAGCAGGGCCGACGTCCTGACTTTC
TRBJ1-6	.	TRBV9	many	CASSAPPGDSPLHF	TGTGCCAGCAGCGCGCCCCCAGGGGATTCACCCCTCCACTTT
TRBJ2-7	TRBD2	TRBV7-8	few	CASSLERARGGSYEQYF	TGTGCCAGCAGCTTAGAGCGGGCAAGGGGCGGGAGCTACGAGCAGTACTTC
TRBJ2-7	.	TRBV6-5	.	CASSSDSRGEQYF	TGTGCCAGCAGTTCGGACTCCCGAGGGGAGCAGTACTTC
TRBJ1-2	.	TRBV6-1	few	CASSGARGSNYGYTF	TGTGCCAGCAGTGGGGCCAGGGGATCTAACTATGGCTACACCTTC
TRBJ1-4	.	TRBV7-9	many	CASSFWDEKLFF	TGTGCCAGCAGCTTTTGGGATGAAAAACTGTTTTTT
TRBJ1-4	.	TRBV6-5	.	CASNPTGPTTNEKLFF	TGTGCCAGCAACCCTACCGGACCCACAACTAATGAAAAACTGTTTTTT
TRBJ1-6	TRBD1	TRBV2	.	CASPDRGDSPLHF	TGTGCCAGCCCCGACAGGGGAGATTCACCCCTCCACTTT
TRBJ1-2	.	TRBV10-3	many	CAISNSAVDATGSNNYGYTF	TGTGCCATCAGCAATTCCGCCGTCGATGCGACAGGCTCGAATAACTATGGCTACACCTTC
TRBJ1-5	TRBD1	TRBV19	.	CASSIDTAGQGSNQPQHF	TGTGCCAGTAGTATAGATACGGCCGGACAGGGTAGCAATCAGCCCCAGCATTTT
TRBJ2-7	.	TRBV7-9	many	CASSYGTSPYEQYF	TGTGCCAGCAGCTACGGGACCTCCCCCTACGAGCAGTACTTC
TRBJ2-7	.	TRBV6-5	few	CASSVSESSYEQYF	TGTGCCAGCAGTGTTAGCGAGAGCTCCTACGAGCAGTACTTC
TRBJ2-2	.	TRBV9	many	CASSPAATGELFF	TGTGCCAGCAGCCCGGCGGCTACCGGGGAGCTGTTTTTT
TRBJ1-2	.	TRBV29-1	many	CSVDLDHNYGYTF	TGCAGCGTTGACCTGGACCATAACTATGGCTACACCTTC
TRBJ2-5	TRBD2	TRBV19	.	CASSSRLAGAETQYF	TGTGCCAGTAGTAGCCGACTAGCGGGAGCGGAGACCCAGTACTTC
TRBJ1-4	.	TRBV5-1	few	CASRMNPGTATNEKLFF	TGCGCCAGCAGAATGAACCCCGGGACTGCAACTAATGAAAAACTGTTTTTT
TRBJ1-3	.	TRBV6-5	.	CASSLSVYSGNTIYF	TGTGCCAGCAGTCTTAGCGTCTACTCTGGAAACACCATATATTTT
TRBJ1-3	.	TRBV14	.	CASSQGLWDTIYF	TGTGCCAGCAGCCAAGGTCTGTGGGACACCATATATTTT
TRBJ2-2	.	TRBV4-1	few	CASSPGTPITGELFF	TGCGCCAGCAGCCCCGGGACACCAATAACCGGGGAGCTGTTTTTT
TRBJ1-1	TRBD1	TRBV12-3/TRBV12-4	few	CASIDRGPEAFF	TGTGCCAGCATCGACAGGGGCCCTGAAGCTTTCTTT
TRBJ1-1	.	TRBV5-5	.	CASSLAGPKNTEAFF	TGTGCCAGCAGCTTGGCCGGGCCAAAAAACACTGAAGCTTTCTTT
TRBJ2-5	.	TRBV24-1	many	CATSDSRGGQETQYF	TGTGCCACCAGTGATTCACGGGGAGGACAAGAGACCCAGTACTTC
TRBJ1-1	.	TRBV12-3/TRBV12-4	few	CASSFRIPRAFF	TGTGCCAGCAGTTTTAGGATTCCTCGGGCTTTCTTT
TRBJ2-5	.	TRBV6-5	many	CASSLTARETQYF	TGTGCCAGCAGTTTGACCGCTCGTGAGACCCAGTACTTC
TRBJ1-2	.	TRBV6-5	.	CASSSSGSYGYTF	TGTGCCAGCAGTTCGTCAGGAAGCTATGGCTACACCTTC
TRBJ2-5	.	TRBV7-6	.	CASSPRRESGQETHHF	TGTGCCAGCAGCCCCCGGAGGGAAAGTGGGCAAGAGACCCACCACTTC
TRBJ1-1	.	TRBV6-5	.	CASSSAPGPLNTEAFF	TGTGCCAGCAGTTCTGCTCCGGGACCGTTGAACACTGAAGCTTTCTTT
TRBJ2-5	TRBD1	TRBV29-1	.	CSETGQLQETQYF	TGCAGCGAAACGGGACAGCTTCAAGAGACCCAGTACTTC
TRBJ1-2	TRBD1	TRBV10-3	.	CAISDRGYDYTF	TGTGCCATCAGTGACAGGGGGTACGACTACACCTTC
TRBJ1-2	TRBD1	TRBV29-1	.	CSVDRATAYGYTF	TGCAGCGTGGACAGGGCGACTGCCTATGGCTACACCTTC